This entry concerns a single T cell receptor (beta chain). Its target is unknown. The data stem from a study of shared clonotypes between healthy human individuals. The study, taken as a whole, reports: Although depth was large, rarefaction showed that sequencing of the sorted subsets was incomplete. The sharing of around 5% of naive CD4 clonotypes was seen across several donors.

V was pared by 5 bases and J by 10 bases, with 11 bases of the junction left unmatched. The CDR3 contains 16 residues. In germline, CDR1 is LNHDA, CDR2 SQIVND (reference sequence). The input for sorted-subset replicate PCRs was 200 ng DNA, around 30,000 T cell genomes. Original data processing: ImmunoSEQ supplied junction-only sequences lacking quality scores, so filtering was different. Assay used: immunoSEQ multiplex PCR; TCRdb lists only in-frame clones, some missing. That table supplies the V and J calls and clone size; D and trimming were determined from the DNA. This sample has about 610,000 clones, with about 96% found just once.

The chain is built from TRBV19 and TRBJ2-1; 13 bases map to TRBD2. Sequencing used naive CD4+ T cells sorted from blood. Subset: CD45RA+ positively selected. This clonotype was obtained from a woman in her 30s in good health. The chain's CDR3 is CASSSRGTSGTGEQFF. DNA for the CDR3: TGTGCCAGTAGTTCACGCGGGACTAGCGGGACCGGCGAGCAGTTCTTC.